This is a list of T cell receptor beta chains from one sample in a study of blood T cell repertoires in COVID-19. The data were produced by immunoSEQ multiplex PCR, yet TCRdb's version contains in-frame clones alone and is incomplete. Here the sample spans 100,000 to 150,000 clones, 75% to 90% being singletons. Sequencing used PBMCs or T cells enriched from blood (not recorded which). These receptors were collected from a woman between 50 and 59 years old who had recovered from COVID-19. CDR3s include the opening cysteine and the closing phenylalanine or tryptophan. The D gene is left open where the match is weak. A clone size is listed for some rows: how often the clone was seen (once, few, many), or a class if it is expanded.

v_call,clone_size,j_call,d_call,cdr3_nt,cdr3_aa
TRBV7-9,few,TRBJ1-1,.,TGTGCCAGCAGCTTAGAAGGGGGTGGCACTGAAGCTTTCTTT,CASSLEGGGTEAFF
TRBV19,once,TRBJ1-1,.,TGTGCCAGTAGTCCTCCCGGGGGGGCGAACACTGAAGCTTTCTTT,CASSPPGGANTEAFF
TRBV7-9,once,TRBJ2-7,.,TGTGCCAGCAGCTCCCTCGAACAGATCAACGAGCAGTACTTC,CASSSLEQINEQYF
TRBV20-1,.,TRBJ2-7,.,TGCAGTGCGCAGGTGGGAGAGAATCAGTACTTC,CSAQVGENQYF
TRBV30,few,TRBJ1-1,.,TGTGCCTGGAGACGGGGGGAGGACACTGAAGCTTTCTTT,CAWRRGEDTEAFF
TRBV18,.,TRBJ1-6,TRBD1,TGTGCCAGCTCAGCGGGACAGCATAATTCACCCCTCCACTTT,CASSAGQHNSPLHF
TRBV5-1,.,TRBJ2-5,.,TGCGCCAGCAGCTGGTCCCCAGTGGGTAGCGGAGAGACCCAGTACTTC,CASSWSPVGSGETQYF
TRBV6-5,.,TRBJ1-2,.,TGTGCCAGCAGAGACACTTACTATGGCTACACCTTC,CASRDTYYGYTF
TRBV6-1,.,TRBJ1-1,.,TGTGCCAGCAGTGAAAGGCACAGGGCAAATCGAGCTTTCTTT,CASSERHRANRAFF
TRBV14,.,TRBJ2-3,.,TGTGCCAGCAGCCCCCGACAGGAAACAGATACGCAGTATTTT,CASSPRQETDTQYF
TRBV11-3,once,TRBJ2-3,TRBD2,TGTGCCAGCAGCCCCCGGGTAGCGGGGGCTGATACGCAGTATTTT,CASSPRVAGADTQYF
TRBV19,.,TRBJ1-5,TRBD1,TGTGCCAGTAGTGCACAGGGGGGCAATCAGCCCCAGCATTTT,CASSAQGGNQPQHF
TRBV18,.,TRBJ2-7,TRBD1,TGTGCCAGCTCACCACCTACTGGACAGGGAACCTACGAGCAGTACTTC,CASSPPTGQGTYEQYF
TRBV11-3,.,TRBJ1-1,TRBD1,TGTGCCAGCAGCGCCGGCAGGGGACAGGTCACTGAAGCTTTCTTT,CASSAGRGQVTEAFF
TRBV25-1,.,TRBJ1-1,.,TGTGCCAGCAGTGAATGGGGACTCCCTGGGGGCACTGAAGCTTTCTTT,CASSEWGLPGGTEAFF
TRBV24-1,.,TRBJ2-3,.,TGTGCCACCAGTGATTCCCGTTCCCGGGGAGGTACGCAGTATTTT,CATSDSRSRGGTQYF
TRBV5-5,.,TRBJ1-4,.,TGTGCCAGCAGCTTATTTGACAGAGGTTATGCAACTAATGAAAAACTGTTTTTT,CASSLFDRGYATNEKLFF
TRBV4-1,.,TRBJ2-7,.,TGCGCCAGCAGCGCAGGGGTCTCCTACGAGCAGTACTTC,CASSAGVSYEQYF